One and the same sample provided the 4 T cell receptor beta chains below, sequenced in a study of OX40 agonist ivuxolimab in advanced cancers. Using immunoSEQ multiplex PCR, the repertoire was profiled, and TCRdb retains in-frame clones only, with some absent. The sample contains about 70,000 clones, about 86% of which appear only once. This sample comprised CD4+ or CD8+ T cells sorted from blood, obtained in a trial of the OX40 agonist ivuxolimab. These receptors were obtained from an adult with an advanced solid tumor such as melanoma, head and neck, liver or kidney cancer.

This chain joins TRBV30 and TRBJ1-2, with D uncertain. With 2 bases removed from V and 4 bases from J, the gap between germline ends came to 8 bases. This CDR3 has 12 residues. The germline V gene encodes CDR1 GTSNPN and CDR2 SVGIG (reference sequence). CDR3 sequence reads: CAWSTTGYGYTF. As DNA, the CDR3 is TGTGCCTGGAGTACGACGGGCTATGGCTACACCTTC.

The rearrangement uses TRBV14 and TRBJ1-1; TRBD1 matches at 10 bases. There are 15 residues in the CDR3. Germline loops: CDR1 SGHDN, CDR2 FVKESK. Trimming removed 0 bases from V and 9 bases from J; junction bases left unmatched: 7. The CDR3 loop is CASSQDTTGGSQAFF. DNA of the CDR3: TGTGCCAGCAGCCAAGACACGACAGGGGGCTCTCAAGCTTTCTTT.

J is TRBJ2-5 and V is TRBV7-2, with a possible D match to TRBD1 (5 bases). The CDR3 extends over 13 amino acids. Germline V gene data show CDR1 as SGHTA and CDR2 as FQGNSA. Trimming cost V 3 bases and J 5 bases, with 10 bases left between them. The CDR3 DNA is TGTGCCAGCAGCTTCGGCAGGGCGGAGACCCAGTACTTC. It is translated as CASSFGRAETQYF.

The chain carries TRBV27 and TRBJ2-5; 12 nucleotides match TRBD2. Germline loops: CDR1 MNHEY, CDR2 SMNVEV (reference sequence). Trimming took 5 bases from V and 0 from J; bases not matched to a gene: 7. CDR3 length: 17 amino acids. The CDR3 sequence: CASSPLAGGKYQETQYF. The CDR3 nucleotides are TGTGCCAGCAGTCCCCTAGCGGGGGGGAAGTACCAAGAGACCCAGTACTTC.